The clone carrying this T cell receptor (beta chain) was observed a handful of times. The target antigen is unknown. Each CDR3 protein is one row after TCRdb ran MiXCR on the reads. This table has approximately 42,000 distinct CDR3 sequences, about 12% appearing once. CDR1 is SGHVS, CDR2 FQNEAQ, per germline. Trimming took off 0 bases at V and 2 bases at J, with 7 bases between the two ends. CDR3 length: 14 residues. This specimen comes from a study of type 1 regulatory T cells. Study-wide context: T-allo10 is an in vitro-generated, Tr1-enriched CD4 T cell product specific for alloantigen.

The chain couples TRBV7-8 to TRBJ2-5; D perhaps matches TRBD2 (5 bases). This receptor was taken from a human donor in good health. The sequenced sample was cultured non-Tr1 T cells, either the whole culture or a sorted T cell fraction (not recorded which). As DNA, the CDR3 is TGTGCCAGCAGCTTAGCGGGGAGTCAAGAGACCCAGTACTTC. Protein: CASSLAGSQETQYF.